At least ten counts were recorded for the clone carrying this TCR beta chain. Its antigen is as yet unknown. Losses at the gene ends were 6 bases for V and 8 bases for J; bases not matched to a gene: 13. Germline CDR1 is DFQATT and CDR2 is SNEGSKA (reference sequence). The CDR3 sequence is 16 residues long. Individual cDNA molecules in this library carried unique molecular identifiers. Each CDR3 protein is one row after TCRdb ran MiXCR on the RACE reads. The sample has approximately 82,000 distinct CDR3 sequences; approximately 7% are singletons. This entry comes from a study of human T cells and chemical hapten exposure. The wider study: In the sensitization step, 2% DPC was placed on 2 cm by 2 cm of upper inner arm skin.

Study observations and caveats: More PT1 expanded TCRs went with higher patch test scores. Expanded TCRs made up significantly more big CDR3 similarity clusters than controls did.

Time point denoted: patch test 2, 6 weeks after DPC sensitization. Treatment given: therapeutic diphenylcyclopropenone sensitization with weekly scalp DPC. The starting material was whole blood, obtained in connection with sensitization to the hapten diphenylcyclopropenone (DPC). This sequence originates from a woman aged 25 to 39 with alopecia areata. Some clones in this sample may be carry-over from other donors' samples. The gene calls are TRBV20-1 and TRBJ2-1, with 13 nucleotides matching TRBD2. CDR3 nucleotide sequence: TGCAGTGCACAACTAGCGGGGGGGCCGGGGTTGGATGAGCAGTTCTTC. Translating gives CSAQLAGGPGLDEQFF.